This T cell receptor beta chain was captured in a study of cytomegalovirus exposure and HLA in healthy donors. Study context: In terms of ancestry, the Caucasian-associated cluster contained roughly 80% of the 398 genotyped donors. Study-level results: In a later analysis, TCR association rates varied by HLA locus: DRB1 most, HLA-C fewest.

In the PCR, 60 Vbeta and 13 Jbeta primers were used. Using immunoSEQ multiplex PCR, the repertoire was profiled, and TCRdb retains in-frame clones only, with some absent. The sample includes about 77,000 clones, roughly 80% seen only once; the top ten take almost 4.5%. Turning to this clone: Its specificity is unknown.

Trimming at V came to 0 bases and at J to 7 bases, leaving 4 bases not matched to a gene. Germline CDR1 reads MNHNS; CDR2 reads SASEGT. The CDR3 spans 15 residues. The TCR was taken from a man aged 35 to 55 in good health and CMV-seronegative. Sequencing was done on a sample of PBMCs. The gene calls are TRBV6-1 and TRBJ2-1; 9 nucleotides agree with TRBD2. The CDR3 region is CASSEASSGKNEQFF. The CDR3 DNA sequence: TGTGCCAGCAGTGAAGCATCTAGCGGGAAGAATGAGCAGTTCTTC.